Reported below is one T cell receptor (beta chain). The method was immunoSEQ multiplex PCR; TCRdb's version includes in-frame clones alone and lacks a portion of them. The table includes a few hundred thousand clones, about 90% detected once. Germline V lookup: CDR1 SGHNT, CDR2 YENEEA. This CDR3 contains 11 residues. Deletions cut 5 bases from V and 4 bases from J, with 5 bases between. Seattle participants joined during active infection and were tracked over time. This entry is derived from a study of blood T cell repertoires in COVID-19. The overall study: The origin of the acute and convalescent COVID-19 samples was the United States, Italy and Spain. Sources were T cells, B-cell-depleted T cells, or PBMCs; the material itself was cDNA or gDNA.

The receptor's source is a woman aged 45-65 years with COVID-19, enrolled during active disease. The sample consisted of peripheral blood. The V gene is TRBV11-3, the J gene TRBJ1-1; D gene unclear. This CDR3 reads CASSGSTEAFF. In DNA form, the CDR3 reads TGTGCCAGCAGCGGGAGCACTGAAGCTTTCTTT.